This T cell receptor (beta chain) was sequenced in a study of T cell responses to AZD1222 COVID-19 vaccine. The method was immunoSEQ multiplex PCR; TCRdb's version includes in-frame clones alone and lacks a portion of them. The sample records 100,000 to 120,000 clones, 89% being singletons. CDR3 length equals 17 residues. CDR1 is MGHRA, CDR2 YSYEKL, per germline. The V and J ends lost 6 bases and 0 bases respectively, with 20 bases between them. Sequenced material: peripheral blood, taken on day 0 of MenACWY control vaccination. The chain combines TRBV4-1 with TRBJ1-1; D might be TRBD1 (5 bases). The receptor comes from an adult in good health. CDR3 protein: CASRQNPSGHLNTEAFF. The CDR3 DNA follows: TGCGCCAGCAGACAAAACCCCAGTGGACACCTGAACACTGAAGCTTTCTTT.